This is a list of T cell receptor beta chains from one sample in a study of blood T cell repertoires in COVID-19. Profiling relied on immunoSEQ multiplex PCR, and the TCRdb table lists in-frame clones only, not all of them. The sample carries more than 25,000 clones, roughly 91% recorded once. The sequencing input was peripheral blood. All receptors derive from an older man with active or convalescent COVID-19. Each CDR3 is given with its conserved first and last residue. Each record gives: J gene, V gene, CDR3 protein.

TRBJ1-2,TRBV2,CASSRDREGYTF
TRBJ2-7,TRBV6-5,CASSPTGLTSYEQYF
TRBJ1-2,TRBV6-5,CASRRSTGGGYGYTF
TRBJ2-1,TRBV5-5,CASSLLQGAFYEQFF
TRBJ2-7,TRBV5-1,CASSRDYSSYEQYF
TRBJ1-2,TRBV19,CASSRQGAGYTF
TRBJ1-1,TRBV10-3,CATIKETEAFF
TRBJ2-5,TRBV28,CASSAGGTGQETQYF
TRBJ1-2,TRBV5-1,CASSTDGRNYGYTF
TRBJ1-6,TRBV4-1,CASSSVYNSPLHF
TRBJ2-3,TRBV5-8,CASSLVRLAGVDTQYF
TRBJ1-2,TRBV5-5,CASSAGGSVGYTF
TRBJ1-3,TRBV5-1,CASSLEGQGPNTIYF
TRBJ1-2,TRBV7-2,CASSPLPDRGRGYTF
TRBJ2-1,TRBV19,CASSALSGSGPSPYNEQFF